This T cell receptor beta chain was identified in a study of shared clonotypes between healthy human individuals. Study context: Donors had three CD4 naive, three CD4 memory, two CD8 naive and one CD8 memory plate apiece.

Caucasian adults residing in Nashville, Tennessee made up all the donors. Splitting of CD4+ cells produced CD45RA+ naive and CD45RA-negative memory subsets. This table comes from immunoSEQ multiplex PCR, and its TCRdb copy is limited to in-frame clones, with some not included. The sample has about 1 million clones; approximately 80% are singletons. The CDR3 is 14 amino acids. The germline V and J ends were trimmed by 6 bases and 2 bases, with 12 bases remaining between them. CDR1 is SGHVS, CDR2 FQNEAQ, per germline. The receptor was isolated from a man between 18 and 35 years old in good health. Some clones in this sample may be carry-over from other donors' samples. V and J are TRBV7-8 and TRBJ2-3; D not resolved. Material for sequencing was memory CD4+ T cells from PBMCs. Subset reported: CD45RA-negative fraction. DNA of the CDR3: TGTGCCAGCAGTTTAAAGACTTACACAGATACGCAGTATTTT. Protein sequence: CASSLKTYTDTQYF.